These 7 T cell receptor beta chains were sequenced from one sample in a study of OX40 agonist ivuxolimab in advanced cancers. Sequencing was performed with immunoSEQ multiplex PCR; in TCRdb, only in-frame clones are kept and a portion is missing. This sample has 50,000 to 65,000 clones, with 88% found just once. Sequencing was performed on CD4+ or CD8+ T cells sorted from blood, taken in a trial of the OX40 agonist ivuxolimab. These receptor sequences come from an adult with an advanced solid tumor such as melanoma, head and neck, liver or kidney cancer.

The chain uses TRBV5-4 and TRBJ1-5; 9 nucleotides align to TRBD1. Unmatched junction bases numbered 7, after V lost 4 bases and J lost 5 bases. CDR1 and CDR2 (germline): SGHNT, YYREEE (reference sequence). The CDR3 sequence is 15 residues long. Here the CDR3 DNA reads TGTGCCAGCAGCCTAGGGACAGGGCTAGATCAGCCCCAGCATTTT. This codes for CASSLGTGLDQPQHF. Supplemented by reference TRBV5-4 and TRBJ1-5, the full variable domain reads ETGVTQSPTHLIKTRGQQVTLRCSSQSGHNTVSWYQQALGQGPQFIFQYYREEENGRGNFPPRFSGLQFPNYSSELNVNALELDDSALYLCASSLGTGLDQPQHFGDGTRLSIL.

The chain uses TRBV28 and TRBJ2-5, with a possible D match to TRBD2 (6 bases). Germline assignment: CDR1 MDHEN and CDR2 SYDVKM. The CDR3 runs to 15 residues. Trimming removed 4 bases from V and 5 bases from J, with 17 bases in between. CDR3 residues: CASSSPLGGVETQYF. CDR3 DNA: TGTGCCAGCAGTTCACCCCTCGGGGGAGTGGAGACCCAGTACTTC.

This chain connects TRBV14 to TRBJ2-2; the D gene is possibly TRBD1 (5 bases). V was shortened by 5 bases and J by 0 bases, with 13 bases between the two germline ends. Germline V gives CDR1 SGHDN, CDR2 FVKESK. The length of the CDR3 is 16 residues. The CDR3 reads CASSLNRFANTGELFF. For the CDR3, the DNA is TGTGCCAGCAGCTTAAACAGGTTCGCGAACACCGGGGAGCTGTTTTTT.

The chain links TRBV4-2 to TRBJ1-6; a weak D match, TRBD1 (6 bases). The V end lost 3 bases, the J end lost 11 bases, and 11 bases lay between the germline ends. The germline V gene encodes CDR1 LGHNA and CDR2 YNFKEQ. This CDR3 is built from 13 residues. CDR3 in amino acids: CASSQGGYTPLHF. CDR3 coding DNA: TGTGCCAGCAGCCAGGGGGGCTATACACCCCTCCACTTT.

The chain joins TRBV6-1 to TRBJ1-2; 8 bases fit TRBD1. Germline CDR1 MNHNS, CDR2 SASEGT. J lost 2 bases, V lost 0 bases, and 5 bases had no gene match. The CDR3 consists of 16 residues. The CDR3, as DNA: TGTGCCAGCAGTGAAGCCGGCAGGGGGCGAAACTATGGCTACACCTTC. It translates to CASSEAGRGRNYGYTF.

V usage is TRBV7-2 and J usage is TRBJ1-5; 9 bases line up with TRBD1. The CDR3 consists of 14 residues. The junction had 4 bases not matched to a gene; V was cut back by 5 bases and J by 5 bases. Germline V gives CDR1 SGHTA, CDR2 FQGNSA. The CDR3 DNA reads TGTGCCAGCAGCCCCCGGACAGGGGATCAGCCCCAGCATTTT. It translates to CASSPRTGDQPQHF.

Here the CDR3 DNA reads TGTGCCAGCTCACCTTCGACAGTGGGAAACACCATATATTTT. This gives the protein CASSPSTVGNTIYF. The chain employs TRBV18 and TRBJ1-3, with a weak D call TRBD1 (5 bases). The V and J ends lost 3 bases and 4 bases respectively, with 10 bases between them. The germline V gene encodes CDR1 KGHSH and CDR2 LQKENI. This CDR3 region has 14 residues. Full variable domain (outside the CDR3, taken from reference TRBV18 and TRBJ1-3): NAGVMQNPRHLVRRRGQEARLRCSPMKGHSHVYWYRQLPEEGLKFMVYLQKENIIDESGMPKERFSAEFPKEGPSILRIQQVVRGDSAAYFCASSPSTVGNTIYFGEGSWLTVV.